What follows is one T cell receptor beta chain and its context. Extraction of RNA preceded its reverse transcription into cDNA, which served as the sequencing template. TCRdb's table, derived via immunoSEQ multiplex PCR, lists solely in-frame clones and lacks some. The profile shows about 150,000 clones, less than 75% of them singletons. This sample was included in a study of CD8+ T cells in alopecia areata. The CDR3 runs to 15 residues. The V and J ends lost 8 bases and 0 bases, in that order; junction bases with no gene match: 7. Germline assignment: CDR1 SGHTA and CDR2 FQGNSA. The source is a human donor in good health. The V call is TRBV7-2, the J call TRBJ2-1, with 7 bases identical to TRBD1. Sequencing was performed on CD8+ T cells sorted from blood. The CDR3 loop is CASEDRVDSYNEQFF. Here the CDR3 DNA reads TGTGCCAGCGAAGACAGGGTCGACTCCTACAATGAGCAGTTCTTC. The full variable domain, completed using reference TRBV7-2 and TRBJ2-1, is GAGVSQSPSNKVTEKGKDVELRCDPISGHTALYWYRQSLGQGLEFLIYFQGNSAPDKSGLPSDRFSAERTGGSVSTLTIQRTQQEDSAVYLCASEDRVDSYNEQFFGPGTRLTVL.